This paragraph covers one T cell receptor (beta chain) sequence. Other DNA sequences in this specimen translate into the identical CDR3. This record comes from a study of OX40 agonist ivuxolimab in advanced cancers. Study details: Ivuxolimab, an antibody that agonizes OX40 (CD134), was administered to the patients. Partial responses, seen in three patients, involved one hepatocellular carcinoma and two cutaneous melanomas.

Germline V gives CDR1 KGHSH, CDR2 LQKENI. Trimming removed 6 bases from V and 3 bases from J, with 11 bases in between. The CDR3 has 13 amino acids. Baseline was the first blood sampling point, followed by cycle 4 day 1 and cycle 7 day 1. Profiling relied on immunoSEQ multiplex PCR, and the TCRdb table lists in-frame clones only, not all of them. The sample lists 55,000 to 90,000 clones, approximately 85% occurring once. Sequencing was performed on CD4+ or CD8+ T cells sorted from blood, taken in a trial of the OX40 agonist ivuxolimab. This receptor was obtained from an adult with an advanced solid tumor such as melanoma, head and neck, liver or kidney cancer. The J gene is TRBJ1-1, the V gene TRBV18, with TRBD1 as a possible D gene (6 bases). CDR3 coding DNA: TGTGCCAGCTCGCTCAGGGGAGACACTGAAGCTTTCTTT. Amino acid sequence: CASSLRGDTEAFF. Complete variable domain (other parts from reference TRBV18 and TRBJ1-1): NAGVMQNPRHLVRRRGQEARLRCSPMKGHSHVYWYRQLPEEGLKFMVYLQKENIIDESGMPKERFSAEFPKEGPSILRIQQVVRGDSAAYFCASSLRGDTEAFFGQGTRLTVV.